The sample holds a few counts of the clone carrying this T cell receptor beta chain. Its cognate antigen is unknown. This entry comes from a study of somatic mutations in cytotoxic T cells in rheumatoid arthritis. Study-wide results and limits: In the expanded CD8+ clones, the antigen targets remained unknown.

CDR1 is MDHEN, CDR2 SYDVKM, per germline. The ends were cut back, 10 bases at V and 8 bases at J, with 29 bases in the middle. The CDR3 extends over 16 amino acids. Blood donors, with a median age of around 56 years (range roughly 21-80) and over 50% female, made up the healthy control group. The data were produced by immunoSEQ multiplex PCR, yet TCRdb's version contains in-frame clones alone and is incomplete. The sample yields about 10,000 clones, around 74% seen once. This TCR was recovered from a man aged 45-60 years in good health. The chain combines TRBV28 with TRBJ1-1; no clear D gene. Sequencing was done on a sample of CD8+ T cells sorted from blood. Here the CDR3 DNA reads TGTGCCACCTACGGCTTGTCCCAACAGTCTCTCTTGGAAGCTTTCTTT. Protein product: CATYGLSQQSLLEAFF.